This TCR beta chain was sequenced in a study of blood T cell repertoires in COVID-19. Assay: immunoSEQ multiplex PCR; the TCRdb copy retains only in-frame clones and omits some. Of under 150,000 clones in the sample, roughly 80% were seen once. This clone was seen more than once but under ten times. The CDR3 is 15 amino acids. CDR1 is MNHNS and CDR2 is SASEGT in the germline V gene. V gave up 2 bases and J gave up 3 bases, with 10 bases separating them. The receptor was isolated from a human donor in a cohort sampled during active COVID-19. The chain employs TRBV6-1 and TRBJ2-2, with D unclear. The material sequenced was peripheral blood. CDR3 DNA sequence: TGTGCCAGCAGTGAAAGGCACAGCTACACCGGGGAGCTGTTTTTT. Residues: CASSERHSYTGELFF.